The clone carrying this T cell receptor (beta chain) was counted many times. Its specificity is unknown. One entry per CDR3 protein results from TCRdb running MiXCR on the reads. The data show around 60,000 distinct CDR3 sequences, less than 25% seen once. This record belongs to a study of lung T cells in sarcoidosis with Löfgren's syndrome. Study-wide results and limits: Shared TRAV12-1 and TRBV2 CDR3 motifs across Löfgren's syndrome patients reportedly suggested public CD4+ TCRs.

Germline V gene sequence: CDR1 LNHNV, CDR2 YYDKDF (reference sequence). This CDR3 has 13 amino acids. The V gene lost 0 bases and the J gene lost 5 bases, with 7 bases spanning the gap. The sequencing sample was made of CD4+ T cells from PBMCs. This chain links TRBV15 with TRBJ2-5; D unresolved. The TCR comes from a human donor with sarcoidosis (Löfgren's syndrome or another form), or a control subject (not recorded which). CDR3 DNA sequence: TGTGCCACCAGCAGAGATACGAGGGAGACCCAGTACTTC. Translating gives CATSRDTRETQYF.